This TCR beta chain was identified during a study of blood T cell repertoires in COVID-19. Study-level information: Whether acute or convalescent, the COVID-19 samples came from the United States, Italy and Spain. T cells, B-cell-depleted T cells, or PBMCs provided the cDNA or gDNA that served as material.

The CDR3 sequence is 15 residues long. V was pared by 0 bases and J by 3 bases, with 4 bases of the junction left unmatched. Per the germline V gene, CDR1 is SGHRS and CDR2 is YFSETQ. Per the study methods: Quantification of nucleated cells was approximated via reference gene primer amplification. Sequencing was performed with immunoSEQ multiplex PCR; in TCRdb, only in-frame clones are kept and a portion is missing. The V and J calls and clone size are taken from that table; D and trimming were inferred from the DNA. The table lists about 190,000 clones, roughly 81% of them singletons. Source material: peripheral blood. The receptor's source is a woman of 80 years or more with acute or convalescent COVID-19. The chain combines TRBV5-1 with TRBJ1-2; 8 bases agree with TRBD1. The CDR3: CASSLGQGNDYGYTF. The DNA of the CDR3 is TGCGCCAGCAGCTTGGGACAGGGGAATGACTATGGCTACACCTTC.